This T cell receptor (beta chain) was found in a study of T cells after yellow fever vaccination. TCRdb reprocessed the 5' RACE reads via MiXCR and lists one record per CDR3 protein. The sample holds approximately 550,000 distinct CDR3 sequences; 15% to 20% are singletons and the top ten take approximately 14%. This clonotype was observed a few times. Between the trimmed V and J ends, which lost 2 bases and 10 bases, there was a span of 18 bases. The germline V gene has CDR1 SGHVS and CDR2 FQNEAQ. The CDR3 loop spans 15 amino acids. The input for sequencing was PBMCs, taken 15 days after the yellow fever booster vaccination. The gene calls are TRBV7-8 and TRBJ2-1; the D call may be TRBD1 or TRBD2 (5 bases each). The origin of this receptor is a man aged 25 to 40 who received the YFV17D yellow fever vaccine. The CDR3 DNA is TGTGCCAGCAGCTTAACCTTACTAGGGGTGAGCGAGCAGTTCTTC. Translating gives CASSLTLLGVSEQFF.